This T cell receptor (beta chain) was captured by sequencing in a study of blood T cell repertoires in COVID-19 (dated by TCRdb to 2020 to 2021). About the full investigation: Collaborator samples came from the United States, Italy and Spain and covered acute and convalescent phases of COVID-19. Where available, HLA class I and class II types were obtained from metadata supplied by the sample provider rather than from assay-based typing. The repertoires were released in a freely available public database meant as a resource for research on the immune response to SARS-CoV-2. The dataset comprised deeply sampled blood TCRbeta repertoires from subjects exposed to, actively infected with, or recovered from COVID-19. Nearly every sample came with metadata listing a de-identified subject ID, COVID-19 status, age in years and sex. The material from the prospective study consisted of cDNA or gDNA derived from T cells, B-cell-depleted T cells, or PBMCs. The samples were drawn from the first 160 participants of the ongoing ImmuneRACE study and from 1,254 subjects provided by 6 global collaborators. Broad study findings and their caveats: Clinical and demographic metadata were provided uncurated, with the amount varying by source and participant.

This clone was counted at least ten times. It has no known antigen specificity. No much larger clone exists at a distance of one base, and base qualities are not known. Including cysteine and phenylalanine, the CDR3 has 13 amino acids. Left in the record is the CDR3 DNA by itself, 39 bases read in frame from the first base. V lost 6 bases and J lost 4 bases; the stretch between them is 13 bases long. Sequences SGHNT (CDR1) and YYREEE (CDR2) are obtained from the germline V gene (reference sequence). TCRbeta CDR3 regions were amplified from genomic DNA by means of the immunoSEQ Assay, a bias-controlled multiplex PCR. From the authors' description of their analysis: Within the assay, amplification of reference gene primers was used to estimate how many nucleated cells each sample contained. To quantify the absolute abundance of each unique TCRbeta CDR3 rearrangement, sequence reads were collapsed and filtered. For each sample, productive Simpson clonality was calculated as the square root of Simpson's diversity index over productive rearrangements. The source is immuneACCESS, and TCRdb retained only in-frame sequences with V and J called. Part of the clones is not carried over; for the studies checked, unresolved V genes explain less than half of this, and the remainder is unexplained. D and trimming were read from the DNA, whereas the V and J calls and clone size are those reported in that table. The sample table lists around 150,000 clones, roughly 77% of them with a count of one. The ten largest clones take up approximately 10% of the sample.

Whole blood was collected in K2EDTA tubes by collaborating institutions according to the institutions' own protocols. For TCRbeta analysis, collaborators shipped samples in one of three forms: frozen whole blood, isolated PBMCs, or DNA extracted from either of those sample types. The chain is assembled from TRBV5-4 and TRBJ1-2; a confident D gene designation cannot be given. This receptor was identified in a human donor in a cohort sampled during active COVID-19. The sequenced sample was peripheral blood. The sequenced DNA: TGTGCCAGCACCCTCGAGGGCGTCTATGGCTACACCTTC. Its amino acids are CASTLEGVYGYTF.